A single sample gave rise to the 14 T cell receptor beta chains below, sequenced in a study of cytomegalovirus exposure and HLA in healthy donors. 60 Vbeta and 13 Jbeta primers were used in PCR. TCRdb's copy holds only in-frame clones and misses some; the assay was immunoSEQ multiplex PCR. This table lists around 140,000 clones. Sequencing used PBMCs. The receptors were gathered from a male donor in good health and CMV-seronegative.

As concerns this clone: The germline gene is not matched at one end of the junction; a read error may be the cause. The J gene is TRBJ1-5, the V gene TRBV19, with 7 bases that match TRBD1. This CDR3 region has 15 residues. Germline V gene lookup returns CDR1 LNHDA and CDR2 SQIVND (reference sequence). CDR3 residues: CASTQTGVGNQPQHF. The CDR3 DNA reads as TGCGCCAGTACCCAAACAGGGGTAGGCAATCAGCCCCAGCATTTT.

V usage is TRBV25-1 and J usage is TRBJ1-1; no clear D. V shed 4 bases and J shed 6 bases, with 12 bases lying between them. CDR1 and CDR2 (germline): MGHDK, SYGVNS. The CDR3 sequence is 13 residues long. In nucleotides, the CDR3 is TGTGCCAGCAGTGCCGATGTCAGCGCTGAAGCTTTCTTT. This gives the protein CASSADVSAEAFF.

This chain connects TRBV29-1 to TRBJ2-5, with TRBD1 as a possible D gene (6 bases). The CDR3 is 14 residues long. V lost 0 bases and J 1 base, leaving 9 bases between the germline ends. The germline V gene encodes CDR1 SQVTM and CDR2 ANQGSEA. CDR3 nucleotide sequence: TGCAGCGTTGAAGATCCAGGGGTCCAAGAGACCCAGTACTTC. Translating it yields CSVEDPGVQETQYF.

This chain joins TRBV4-3 and TRBJ2-1, with D perhaps TRBD2 (5 bases). The CDR3 covers 17 residues. Germline V gene sequence: CDR1 LGHNA, CDR2 YSLEER. The V gene lost 0 bases and the J gene lost 4 bases, with 16 bases spanning the gap. This CDR3 reads CASSQDGVASRYNEQFF. The CDR3 bases are TGCGCCAGCAGCCAAGATGGCGTGGCTAGCCGGTACAATGAGCAGTTCTTC.

The chain couples TRBV9 to TRBJ1-1, with D possibly matching TRBD1 (5 bases). V shed 4 bases and J shed 0 bases, with 16 bases lying between them. The CDR3 is 16 residues long. Germline CDR1 SGDLS, CDR2 YYNGEE. The CDR3 loop reads CASSLGAGPMNTEAFF. CDR3 nucleotides: TGTGCCAGCAGCTTAGGGGCAGGGCCAATGAACACTGAAGCTTTCTTT.

The chain joins TRBV11-3 to TRBJ2-7, with 7 positions matching TRBD1. V was pared by 3 bases and J by 3 bases, with 2 bases of the junction left unmatched. The CDR3 has 13 amino acids. Looked up from germline, CDR1 is SGHNT and CDR2 is YENEEA. DNA of the CDR3: TGTGCCAGCAGCTTTGGGACAGACTACGAGCAGTACTTC. Translating gives CASSFGTDYEQYF.

V is TRBV5-5 and J is TRBJ1-2; maybe TRBD1 (6 bases). The germline V gene has CDR1 SGHKS and CDR2 YYEKEE (reference sequence). This CDR3 region has 13 residues. Deletions cut 2 bases from V and 3 bases from J, with 8 bases between. The CDR3 sequence is CASSLQGDYGYTF. In nucleotides, the CDR3 is TGTGCCAGCAGCTTACAGGGTGACTATGGCTACACCTTC.

The chain combines TRBV6-1 with TRBJ1-6; 7 nucleotides match TRBD1. Germline CDR1 MNHNS, CDR2 SASEGT. Trimming at V came to 2 bases and at J to 6 bases, leaving 7 bases not matched to a gene. The CDR3 consists of 16 residues. The chain's CDR3 is CASSEWVGQLNSPLHF. The CDR3 bases are TGTGCCAGCAGTGAATGGGTGGGACAGCTTAATTCACCCCTCCACTTT.

The chain recombines TRBV2 with TRBJ1-2; 7 positions match TRBD1. This CDR3 contains 17 residues. Germline loops: CDR1 SNHLY, CDR2 FYNNEI. V lost 3 bases to trimming and J lost 1 base; unmatched junction nucleotides: 11. The CDR3 spells CASSEFAPTGVNYGYTF. Written as DNA, the CDR3 is TGTGCCAGCAGTGAGTTCGCACCTACAGGGGTTAACTATGGCTACACCTTC.

This chain connects TRBV6-1 to TRBJ2-1; TRBD2 matches at 10 bases. From germline, CDR1 is MNHNS and CDR2 SASEGT. The CDR3 length is 15 residues. After removal of 7 bases from V and 8 bases from J, the junction contained 11 bases not matched to a gene. The CDR3 protein is CASIRSSGSGDEQFF. The CDR3 DNA sequence: TGTGCCAGCATACGGTCTAGCGGGAGCGGGGATGAGCAGTTCTTC.

This rearrangement joins TRBV5-5 to TRBJ2-7, with D perhaps matching TRBD2 (5 bases). CDR3 length: 14 residues. The germline V and J ends were trimmed by 2 bases and 3 bases, with 12 bases remaining between them. Germline CDR1 is SGHKS and CDR2 is YYEKEE (reference sequence). The CDR3 loop reads CASSFLWEFYEQYF. In nucleotides, the CDR3 is TGTGCCAGCAGCTTCTTGTGGGAGTTCTACGAGCAGTACTTC.

The chain joins TRBV19 to TRBJ1-1, with TRBD1 identical over 9 bases. The CDR3 is made up of 14 amino acids. The J segment lost 8 bases and the V segment lost 6 bases, leaving 10 bases of the junction unmatched. Looked up from germline, CDR1 is LNHDA and CDR2 is SQIVND (reference sequence). The CDR3: CASRGDRVRAEAFF. CDR3 in DNA: TGTGCCAGTAGGGGGGACAGGGTAAGGGCCGAAGCTTTCTTT.

The chain carries TRBV7-2 and TRBJ2-2; 8 bases agree with TRBD1. With V trimmed by 5 bases and J by 0 bases, 2 bases remained unmatched. The CDR3 has 15 residues. Germline CDR1 is SGHTA and CDR2 is FQGNSA. CDR3 region: CASSLTGANTGELFF. CDR3 DNA sequence: TGTGCCAGCAGCCTGACAGGGGCGAACACCGGGGAGCTGTTTTTT.

This chain joins TRBV4-1 and TRBJ2-7, with TRBD2 matching 12 bases. The junction had 8 bases not matched to a gene; V was cut back by 3 bases and J by 5 bases. Germline V lookup: CDR1 MGHRA, CDR2 YSYEKL. This CDR3 contains 16 residues. The CDR3 is CASSQALRLAGDEQYF. In DNA form, the CDR3 reads TGCGCCAGCAGCCAGGCATTGAGACTAGCGGGAGACGAGCAGTACTTC.